This record looks at one T cell receptor beta chain sequence and its context. The data were taken from a study of blood T cell repertoires in COVID-19. The wider study: Sample material is recorded as cDNA or gDNA derived from T cells, B-cell-depleted T cells, or PBMCs.

Between the trimmed V and J ends, which lost 3 bases and 2 bases, there was a span of 8 bases. CDR3 length: 14 amino acids. Germline CDR1 is MDHEN and CDR2 is SYDVKM. In the authors' methods: Researchers report that nucleated cell counts were estimated from reference gene primer amplification. The repertoire was sequenced with immunoSEQ multiplex PCR; TCRdb's copy has only in-frame clones and lacks some. The V and J calls and clone size were taken over from that table, and D and trimming were inferred from the DNA. The sample records about 40,000 clones, 80% to 90% being singletons. The sample was peripheral blood. This clonotype originated in a human donor in a cohort sampled during active or convalescent COVID-19. The donor label of this sample is uncertain. The rearrangement links TRBV28 to TRBJ2-4; D is uncertain. CDR3 in DNA: TGTGCCAGCAGTTTTTCGCGGTCCAAAAACATTCAGTACTTC. This gives the protein CASSFSRSKNIQYF.